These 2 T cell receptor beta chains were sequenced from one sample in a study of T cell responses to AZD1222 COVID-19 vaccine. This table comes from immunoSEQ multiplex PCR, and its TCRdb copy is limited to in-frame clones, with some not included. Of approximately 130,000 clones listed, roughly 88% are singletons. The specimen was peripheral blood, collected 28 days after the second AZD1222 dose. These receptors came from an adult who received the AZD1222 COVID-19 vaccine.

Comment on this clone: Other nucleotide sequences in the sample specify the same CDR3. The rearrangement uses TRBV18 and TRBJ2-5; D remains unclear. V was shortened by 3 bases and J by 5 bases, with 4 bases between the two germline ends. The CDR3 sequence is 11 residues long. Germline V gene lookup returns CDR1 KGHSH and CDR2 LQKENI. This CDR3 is CASSPGETQYF. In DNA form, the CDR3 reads TGTGCCAGCTCACCGGGTGAGACCCAGTACTTC.

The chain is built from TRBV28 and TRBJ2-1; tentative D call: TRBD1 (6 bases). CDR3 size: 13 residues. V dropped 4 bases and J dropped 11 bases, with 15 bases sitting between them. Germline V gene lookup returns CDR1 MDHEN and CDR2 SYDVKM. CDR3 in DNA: TGTGCCAGCAGTTCCCAGGGGTCACGGAAGCAGTTCTTC. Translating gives CASSSQGSRKQFF.